Listed here are 15 T cell receptor beta chains from one sample, sequenced in a study of T cells in Graves' hyperthyroidism and ophthalmopathy. Amplified TCR beta CDR3 regions came from RNA transcripts. HTBI primers drove first-round RT-PCR of the TCR CDR3. TCRdb re-called the multiplex PCR reads with MiXCR, one entry per CDR3 protein. The sample yields about 610,000 distinct CDR3 sequences, approximately 15% seen once. Sequenced input: blood. All receptors derive from a woman between 40 and 55 years old with Graves' ophthalmopathy.

The table lists this clonotype with a few counts. This sequence joins TRBV18 and TRBJ1-2, with D uncertain. The V and J ends lost 2 bases and 2 bases respectively, with 12 bases between them. The CDR3 extends over 15 amino acids. CDR1 KGHSH and CDR2 LQKENI come from the germline V gene. The CDR3 nucleotides are TGTGCCAGCTCACCAGACCAGGACTCCAACTATGGCTACACCTTC. This encodes CASSPDQDSNYGYTF.

The table lists this clonotype with many counts. The rearrangement joins TRBV27 to TRBJ1-1; D not certain. The CDR3 runs 13 residues. Per germline, CDR1 MNHEY and CDR2 SMNVEV (reference sequence). With 3 bases removed from V and 0 bases from J, the gap between germline ends came to 5 bases. The CDR3 loop is CASSFGMNTEAFF. The CDR3 nucleotides read TGTGCCAGCAGTTTCGGAATGAACACTGAAGCTTTCTTT.

This clonotype was counted ten times or more. The chain combines TRBV27 with TRBJ2-7; either TRBD1 or TRBD2 may supply D (5 bases each). There are 14 residues in the CDR3. Trimming pared 5 bases from V and 5 bases from J, leaving 16 bases between. Germline loops: CDR1 MNHEY, CDR2 SMNVEV (reference sequence). DNA for the CDR3: TGTGCCAGCAGTCGTTCCGAGGGGTGGCACGAGCAGTACTTC. Protein: CASSRSEGWHEQYF.

The chain uses TRBV6-1 and TRBJ1-1; D is uncertain. V was shortened by 5 bases and J by 6 bases, with 13 bases between the two germline ends. This CDR3 region has 13 residues. The germline gives CDR1 MNHNS, CDR2 SASEGT. The CDR3 region is CASSPPIRSEAFF. CDR3 DNA sequence: TGTGCCAGCAGTCCCCCAATCCGTTCTGAAGCTTTCTTT.

This clonotype came up many times. This chain links TRBV3-1 with TRBJ1-1, with D perhaps matching TRBD1 (6 bases). V was clipped by 0 bases and J by 6 bases, with 11 bases between them. The CDR3 covers 14 residues. Germline CDR1 LGHDT, CDR2 YNNKEL (reference sequence). DNA of the CDR3: TGTGCCAGCAGCCAAGACAGGGGTTACCCTGAAGCTTTCTTT. Translation: CASSQDRGYPEAFF.

This clonotype was recorded many times. The chain joins TRBV9 to TRBJ2-7; 9 nucleotides match TRBD2. There are 14 residues in the CDR3. After removal of 4 bases from V and 2 bases from J, the junction contained 4 bases not matched to a gene. Per the germline V gene, CDR1 is SGDLS and CDR2 is YYNGEE. CDR3 residues: CASSPRLAAYEQYF. The CDR3 DNA reads TGTGCCAGCAGCCCCAGACTAGCGGCCTACGAGCAGTACTTC.

This clonotype showed up many times. The rearrangement joins TRBV20-1 to TRBJ2-5, with TRBD2 identical over 8 bases. Trimming took 6 bases from V and 4 from J; bases not matched to a gene: 10. There are 14 residues in the CDR3. Germline CDR1 is DFQATT and CDR2 is SNEGSKA (reference sequence). As DNA, the CDR3 is TGCAGTGCCCCAGAGGGCCTAGCGGGAGAGACCCAGTACTTC. Protein: CSAPEGLAGETQYF.

This clonotype has a count of ten or more. V gene TRBV20-1 combines with J gene TRBJ2-7; D is perhaps TRBD2 (6 bases). Germline V gives CDR1 DFQATT, CDR2 SNEGSKA (reference sequence). V gave up 5 bases and J gave up 1 base, with 12 bases separating them. This CDR3 spans 13 amino acids. The CDR3 DNA follows: TGCAGTGCTGAGCGGGCGGGGTCCTACGAGCAGTACTTC. Amino acids: CSAERAGSYEQYF.

This clonotype was observed at least ten times. The chain combines TRBV6-6 with TRBJ2-7, with unresolved D. This CDR3 is built from 12 residues. The V end lost 2 bases, the J end lost 6 bases, and 8 bases lay between the germline ends. From germline, CDR1 is MNHNY and CDR2 SVGAGI (reference sequence). The CDR3 spells CASSYRRAEQYF. CDR3 sequence (DNA): TGTGCCAGCAGTTACCGTCGGGCCGAGCAGTACTTC.

This clonotype was seen ten or more times. V and J are TRBV7-9 and TRBJ1-1; the D is unclear. With 1 base removed from V and 7 bases from J, the gap between germline ends came to 7 bases. This CDR3 has 12 residues. Germline values: CDR1 SEHNR, CDR2 FQNEAQ (reference sequence). The CDR3 DNA is TGTGCCAGCAGCTTAGGCGTCGGTGAAGCTTTCTTT. Its translation: CASSLGVGEAFF.

The CDR3 reads CASSDPDYEQYF. In DNA form, the CDR3 reads TGTGCCAGCAGTGACCCCGATTACGAGCAGTACTTC. The chain carries TRBV6-2 or TRBV6-3 and TRBJ2-7; D is undetermined. The CDR3 extends over 12 amino acids. Germline lookup yields CDR1 MNHEY and CDR2 SVGEGT. Deletions cut 5 bases from V and 4 bases from J, with 9 bases between.

The chain has TRBV30 and TRBJ2-5, with D perhaps TRBD2 (7 bases). V was pared by 2 bases and J by 2 bases, with 15 bases between. Germline loops: CDR1 GTSNPN, CDR2 SVGIG (reference sequence). This CDR3 is built from 15 residues. The CDR3 spells CAWSPGGAQQETQYF. The CDR3, as DNA: TGTGCCTGGAGTCCTGGGGGGGCGCAGCAAGAGACCCAGTACTTC.

This clonotype was recorded many times. This rearrangement joins TRBV6-5 to TRBJ2-7; possible D gene TRBD2, 6 bases. From germline, CDR1 is MNHEY and CDR2 SVGAGI. V was clipped by 4 bases and J by 4 bases, with 14 bases between them. CDR3 length: 14 residues. Here the CDR3 reads CASSFGGFGYEQYF. The CDR3 nucleotides read TGTGCCAGCAGTTTTGGGGGGTTTGGATACGAGCAGTACTTC.

The chain uses TRBV11-2 and TRBJ2-7; D may match TRBD1 or TRBD2 (5 bases each). Germline V gene sequence: CDR1 SGHAT, CDR2 FQNNGV. V lost 1 base and J 2 bases, leaving 12 bases between the germline ends. This CDR3 is built from 15 residues. This CDR3 reads CASSLVRDRPYEQYF. The CDR3 nucleotides are TGTGCCAGCAGCTTAGTAAGGGACCGGCCCTACGAGCAGTACTTC.

The gene calls are TRBV2 and TRBJ2-5; weak D call: TRBD1 (6 bases). CDR3 length: 15 amino acids. Germline lookup yields CDR1 SNHLY and CDR2 FYNNEI. V was cut by 5 bases and J by 2 bases, with 15 bases left in between. The CDR3 spells CASSFQQGAQETQYF. CDR3 coding DNA: TGTGCCAGCAGTTTTCAACAGGGAGCGCAAGAGACCCAGTACTTC.